The present entry profiles one T cell receptor (beta chain) with its context. This specimen belongs to a study of blood T cell repertoires in COVID-19. Study-wide background: Samples representing acute and convalescent COVID-19 were sourced from the United States, Italy and Spain. The cDNA or gDNA used as material had been derived from T cells, B-cell-depleted T cells, or PBMCs.

In the study's own analysis: Estimation of nucleated cell counts was performed using reference gene primer amplification. Sequencing used immunoSEQ multiplex PCR; TCRdb keeps in-frame clones, though not all of them. V and J calls plus clone size are reproduced from that table; the DNA served to infer D and trimming. The sample has some 71,000 clones, 75% to 95% seen once. This receptor was obtained from a woman aged 18-35 years with acute or convalescent COVID-19. Sequenced material: peripheral blood.

CDR3 bases: TGTGCCAGCAGCGCGGACTCCGTGGGGACCCAGTACTTC. Translating it yields CASSADSVGTQYF. The chain recombines TRBV7-2 with TRBJ2-5; tentatively, D is TRBD2 (5 bases). CDR3 length: 13 residues. V was shortened by 5 bases and J by 7 bases, with 14 bases between the two germline ends. Germline values: CDR1 SGHTA, CDR2 FQGNSA.